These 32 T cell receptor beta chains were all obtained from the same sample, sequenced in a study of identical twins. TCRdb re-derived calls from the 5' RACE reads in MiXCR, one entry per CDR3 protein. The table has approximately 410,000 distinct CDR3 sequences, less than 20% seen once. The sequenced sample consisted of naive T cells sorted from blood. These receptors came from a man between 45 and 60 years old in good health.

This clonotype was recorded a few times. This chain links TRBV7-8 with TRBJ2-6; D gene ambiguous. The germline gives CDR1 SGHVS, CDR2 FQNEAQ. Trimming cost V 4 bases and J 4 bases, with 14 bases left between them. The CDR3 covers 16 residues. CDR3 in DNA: TGTGCCAGCAGCTCCGGACGGAGACAAGGGGCCAACGTCCTGACTTTC. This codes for CASSSGRRQGANVLTF.

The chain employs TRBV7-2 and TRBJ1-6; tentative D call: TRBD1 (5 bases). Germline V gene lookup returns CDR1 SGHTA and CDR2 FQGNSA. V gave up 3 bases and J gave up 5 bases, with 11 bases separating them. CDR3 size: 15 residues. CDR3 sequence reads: CASSFSGLDNSPLHF. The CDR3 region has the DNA TGTGCCAGCAGCTTCTCAGGGCTTGATAATTCACCCCTCCACTTT. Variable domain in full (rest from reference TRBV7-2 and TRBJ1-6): GAGVSQSPSNKVTEKGKDVELRCDPISGHTALYWYRQSLGQGLEFLIYFQGNSAPDKSGLPSDRFSAERTGGSVSTLTIQRTQQEDSAVYLCASSFSGLDNSPLHFGNGTRLTVT.

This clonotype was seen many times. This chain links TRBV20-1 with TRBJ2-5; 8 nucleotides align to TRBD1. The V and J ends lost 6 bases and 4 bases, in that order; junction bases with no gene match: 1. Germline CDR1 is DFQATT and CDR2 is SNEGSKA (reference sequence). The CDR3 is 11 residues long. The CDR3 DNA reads TGCAGTGCCAGGGGGCGAGAGACCCAGTACTTC. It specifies CSARGRETQYF.

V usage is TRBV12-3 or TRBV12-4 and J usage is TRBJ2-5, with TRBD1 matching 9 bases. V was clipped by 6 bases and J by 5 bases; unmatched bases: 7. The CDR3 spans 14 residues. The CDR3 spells CASRPGTGWETQYF. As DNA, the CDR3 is TGTGCCAGCAGACCTGGGACAGGGTGGGAGACCCAGTACTTC.

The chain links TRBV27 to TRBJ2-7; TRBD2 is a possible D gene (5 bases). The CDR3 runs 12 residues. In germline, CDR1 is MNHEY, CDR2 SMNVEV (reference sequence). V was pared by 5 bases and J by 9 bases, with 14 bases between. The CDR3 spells CASSTVGSGQYF. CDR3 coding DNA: TGTGCCAGCAGTACCGTCGGCAGCGGGCAGTACTTC.

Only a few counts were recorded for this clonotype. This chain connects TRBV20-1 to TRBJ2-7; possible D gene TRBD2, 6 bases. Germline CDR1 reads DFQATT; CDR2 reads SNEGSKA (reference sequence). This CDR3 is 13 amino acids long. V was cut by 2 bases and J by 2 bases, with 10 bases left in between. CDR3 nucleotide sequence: TGCAGTGCTAGAACCCCGGGAGCCTACGAGCAGTACTTC. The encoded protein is CSARTPGAYEQYF.

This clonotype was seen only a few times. DNA of the CDR3: TGCGCCAGCAGCTTCGGAGGGTTTCCCGATCCCCGGTTGTACGAGCAGTACTTC. Residues: CASSFGGFPDPRLYEQYF. The J gene is TRBJ2-7, the V gene TRBV5-1; a weak D match, TRBD2 (6 bases). This CDR3 region has 18 residues. Trimming cost V 2 bases and J 4 bases, with 25 bases left between them. Germline V lookup: CDR1 SGHRS, CDR2 YFSETQ. Complete variable domain (other parts from reference TRBV5-1 and TRBJ2-7): KAGVTQTPRYLIKTRGQQVTLSCSPISGHRSVSWYQQTPGQGLQFLFEYFSETQRNKGNFPGRFSGRQFSNSRSEMNVSTLELGDSALYLCASSFGGFPDPRLYEQYFGPGTRLTVT.

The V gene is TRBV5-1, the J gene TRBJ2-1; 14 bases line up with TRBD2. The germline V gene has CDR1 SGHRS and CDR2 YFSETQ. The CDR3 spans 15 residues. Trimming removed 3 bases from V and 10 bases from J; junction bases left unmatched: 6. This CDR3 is CASSWGTSGSGEQFF. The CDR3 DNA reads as TGCGCCAGCAGCTGGGGGACTAGCGGGAGTGGGGAGCAGTTCTTC.

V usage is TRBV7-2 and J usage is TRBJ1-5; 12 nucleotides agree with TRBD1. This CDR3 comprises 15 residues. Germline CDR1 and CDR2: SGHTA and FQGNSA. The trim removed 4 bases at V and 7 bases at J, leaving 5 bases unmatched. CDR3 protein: CASSSTGTGGQPQHF. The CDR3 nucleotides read TGTGCCAGCAGCTCAACCGGGACAGGGGGCCAGCCCCAGCATTTT.

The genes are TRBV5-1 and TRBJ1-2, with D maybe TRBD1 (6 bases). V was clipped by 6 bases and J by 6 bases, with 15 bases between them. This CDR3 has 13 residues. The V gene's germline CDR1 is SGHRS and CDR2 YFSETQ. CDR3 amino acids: CASTPGETNGYTF. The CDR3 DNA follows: TGCGCCAGCACCCCAGGGGAAACAAATGGCTACACCTTC.

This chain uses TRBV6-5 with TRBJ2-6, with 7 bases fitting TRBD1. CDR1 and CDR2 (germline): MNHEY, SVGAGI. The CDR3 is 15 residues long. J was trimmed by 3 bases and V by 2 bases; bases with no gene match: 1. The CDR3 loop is CASSYQGVGANVLTF. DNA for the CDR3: TGTGCCAGCAGTTACCAGGGGGTTGGGGCCAACGTCCTGACTTTC.

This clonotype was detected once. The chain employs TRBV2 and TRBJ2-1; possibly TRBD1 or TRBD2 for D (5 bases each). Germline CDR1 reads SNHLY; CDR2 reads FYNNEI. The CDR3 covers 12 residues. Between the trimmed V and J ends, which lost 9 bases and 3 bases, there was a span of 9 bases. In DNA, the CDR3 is TGTGCCAGTCGGGACGGCTACAATGAGCAGTTCTTC. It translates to CASRDGYNEQFF.

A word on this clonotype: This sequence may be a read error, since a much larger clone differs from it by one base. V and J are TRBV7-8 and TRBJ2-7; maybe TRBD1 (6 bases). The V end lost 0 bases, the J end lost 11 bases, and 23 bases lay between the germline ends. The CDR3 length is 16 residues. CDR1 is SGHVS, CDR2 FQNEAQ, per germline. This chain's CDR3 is CASSLARLIKGDQKYF. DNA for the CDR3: TGTGCCAGCAGCTTAGCGCGTCTAATTAAGGGGGACCAGAAGTACTTC.

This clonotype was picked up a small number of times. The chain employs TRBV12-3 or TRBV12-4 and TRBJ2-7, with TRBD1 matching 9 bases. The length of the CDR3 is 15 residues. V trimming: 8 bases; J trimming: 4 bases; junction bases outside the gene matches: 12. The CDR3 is CASGPPGQGPYEQYF. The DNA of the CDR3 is TGTGCCAGCGGACCTCCGGGACAGGGACCTTACGAGCAGTACTTC.

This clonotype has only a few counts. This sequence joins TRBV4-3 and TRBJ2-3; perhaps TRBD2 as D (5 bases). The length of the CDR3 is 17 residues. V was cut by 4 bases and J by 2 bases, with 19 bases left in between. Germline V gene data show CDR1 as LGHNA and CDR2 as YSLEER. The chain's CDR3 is CASSPEGAQINTDTQYF. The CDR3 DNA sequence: TGCGCCAGCAGCCCTGAGGGCGCACAGATAAACACAGATACGCAGTATTTT.

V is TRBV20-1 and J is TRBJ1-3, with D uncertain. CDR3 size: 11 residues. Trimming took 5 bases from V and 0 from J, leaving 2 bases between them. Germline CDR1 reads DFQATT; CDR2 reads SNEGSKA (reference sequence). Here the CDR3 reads CSAPSGNTIYF. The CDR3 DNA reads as TGCAGTGCTCCCTCTGGAAACACCATATATTTT.

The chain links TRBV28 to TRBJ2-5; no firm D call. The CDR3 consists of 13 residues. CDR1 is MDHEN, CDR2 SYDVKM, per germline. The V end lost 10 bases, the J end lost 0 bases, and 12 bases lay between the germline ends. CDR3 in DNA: TGTGCCACAGCCAGGCAGAACCAAGAGACCCAGTACTTC. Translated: CATARQNQETQYF.

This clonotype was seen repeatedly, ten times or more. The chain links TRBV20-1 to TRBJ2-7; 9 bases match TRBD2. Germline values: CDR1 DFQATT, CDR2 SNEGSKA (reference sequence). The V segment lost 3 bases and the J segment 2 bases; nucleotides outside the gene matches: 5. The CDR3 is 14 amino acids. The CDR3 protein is CSASQTSGPYEQYF. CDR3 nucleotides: TGCAGTGCTAGTCAGACTAGCGGTCCCTACGAGCAGTACTTC.

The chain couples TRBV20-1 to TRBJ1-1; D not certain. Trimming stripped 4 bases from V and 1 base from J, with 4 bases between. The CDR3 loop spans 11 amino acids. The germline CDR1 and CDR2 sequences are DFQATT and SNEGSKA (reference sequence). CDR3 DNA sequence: TGCAGTGCTACTAAGAACACTGAAGCTTTCTTT. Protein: CSATKNTEAFF.

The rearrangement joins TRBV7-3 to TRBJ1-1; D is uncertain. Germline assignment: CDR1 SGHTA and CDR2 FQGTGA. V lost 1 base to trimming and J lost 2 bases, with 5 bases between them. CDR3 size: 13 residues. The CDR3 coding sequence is TGTGCCAGCAGCTTAAAAACCAACACTGAAGCTTTCTTT. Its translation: CASSLKTNTEAFF.

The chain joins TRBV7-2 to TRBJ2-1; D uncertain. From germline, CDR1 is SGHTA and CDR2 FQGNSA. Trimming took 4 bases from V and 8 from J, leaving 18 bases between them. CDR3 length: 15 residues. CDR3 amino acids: CASSSWRFGIDEQFF. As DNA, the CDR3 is TGTGCCAGCAGCTCATGGCGTTTTGGTATTGATGAGCAGTTCTTC.

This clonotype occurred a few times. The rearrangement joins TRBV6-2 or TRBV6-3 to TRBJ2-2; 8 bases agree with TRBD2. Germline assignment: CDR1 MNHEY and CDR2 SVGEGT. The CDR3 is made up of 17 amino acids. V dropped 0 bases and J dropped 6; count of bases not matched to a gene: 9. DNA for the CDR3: TGTGCCAGCAGTTACTCCCAGCGGGGGACCAAGGCCGGGGAGCTGTTTTTT. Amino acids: CASSYSQRGTKAGELFF.

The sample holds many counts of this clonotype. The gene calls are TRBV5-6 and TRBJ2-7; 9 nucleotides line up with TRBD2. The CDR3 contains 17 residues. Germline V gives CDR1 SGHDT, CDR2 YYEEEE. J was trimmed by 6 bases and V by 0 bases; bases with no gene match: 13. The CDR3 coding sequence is TGTGCCAGCAGCTTGGCCAGACTAGCGGATGCCCCACGCGAGCAGTACTTC. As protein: CASSLARLADAPREQYF.

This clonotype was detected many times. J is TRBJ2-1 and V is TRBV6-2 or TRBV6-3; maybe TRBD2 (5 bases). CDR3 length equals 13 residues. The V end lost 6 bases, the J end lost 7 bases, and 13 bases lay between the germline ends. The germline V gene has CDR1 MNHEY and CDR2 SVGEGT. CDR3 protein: CASSRTLGNEQFF. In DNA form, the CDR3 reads TGTGCCAGCAGCAGGACTCTCGGGAATGAGCAGTTCTTC.

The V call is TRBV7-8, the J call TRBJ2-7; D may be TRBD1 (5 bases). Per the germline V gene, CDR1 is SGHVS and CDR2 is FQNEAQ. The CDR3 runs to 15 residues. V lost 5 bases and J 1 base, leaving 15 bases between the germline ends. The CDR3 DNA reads TGTGCCAGCAGCCGTGACAGCTTCTCGTCCTACGAGCAGTACTTC. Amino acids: CASSRDSFSSYEQYF.

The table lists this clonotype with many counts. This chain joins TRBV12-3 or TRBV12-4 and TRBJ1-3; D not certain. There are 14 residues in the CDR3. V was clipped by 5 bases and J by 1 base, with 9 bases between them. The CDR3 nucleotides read TGTGCCAGCAGTAGGGATCCGTCTGGAAACACCATATATTTT. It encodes CASSRDPSGNTIYF.

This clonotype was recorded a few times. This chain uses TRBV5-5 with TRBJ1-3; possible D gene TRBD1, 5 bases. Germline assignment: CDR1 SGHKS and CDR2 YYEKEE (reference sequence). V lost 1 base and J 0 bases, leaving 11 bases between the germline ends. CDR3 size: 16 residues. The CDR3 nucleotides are TGTGCCAGCAGCTTGTACGACAGCCTCTCTGGAAACACCATATATTTT. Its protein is CASSLYDSLSGNTIYF.

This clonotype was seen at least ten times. The CDR3 region has the DNA TGCAGCGTTGCGGGCCAGAGGAACACCGGGGAGCTGTTTTTT. Amino acids: CSVAGQRNTGELFF. J is TRBJ2-2 and V is TRBV29-1; D remains unclear. V was shortened by 4 bases and J by 1 base, with 10 bases between the two germline ends. This CDR3 is 14 amino acids long. Germline-derived CDR1 and CDR2 are SQVTM and ANQGSEA.

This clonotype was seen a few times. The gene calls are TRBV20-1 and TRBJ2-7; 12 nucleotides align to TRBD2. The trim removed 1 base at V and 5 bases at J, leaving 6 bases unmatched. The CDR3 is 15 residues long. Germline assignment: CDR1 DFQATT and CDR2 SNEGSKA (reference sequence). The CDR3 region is CSARGLAGGLDEQYF. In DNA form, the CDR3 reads TGCAGTGCTAGAGGGCTAGCGGGAGGGCTCGACGAGCAGTACTTC.

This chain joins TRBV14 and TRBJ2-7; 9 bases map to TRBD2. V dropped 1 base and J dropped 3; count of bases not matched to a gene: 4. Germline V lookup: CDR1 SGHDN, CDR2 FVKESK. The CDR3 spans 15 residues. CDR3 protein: CASSQVARGGYEQYF. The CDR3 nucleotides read TGTGCCAGCAGCCAAGTGGCGCGGGGGGGCTACGAGCAGTACTTC.

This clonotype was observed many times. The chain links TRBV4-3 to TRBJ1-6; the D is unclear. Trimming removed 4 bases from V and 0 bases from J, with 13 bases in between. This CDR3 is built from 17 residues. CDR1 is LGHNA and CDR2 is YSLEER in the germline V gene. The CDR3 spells CASSLTPESSYNSPLHF. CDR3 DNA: TGCGCCAGCAGCCTTACTCCCGAGAGCTCCTATAATTCACCCCTCCACTTT.

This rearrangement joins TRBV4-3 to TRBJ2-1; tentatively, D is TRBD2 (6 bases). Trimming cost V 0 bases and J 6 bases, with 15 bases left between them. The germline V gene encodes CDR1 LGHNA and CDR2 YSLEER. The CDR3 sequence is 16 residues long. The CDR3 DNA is TGCGCCAGCAGCCAAGAGCGCGGGCAGGGAGGCAATGAGCAGTTCTTC. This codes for CASSQERGQGGNEQFF.